Following are 31 T cell receptor beta chains from one sample sequenced in a study of T-cell reconstitution after alpha-beta-depleted transplantation in children. Unique molecular identifiers tagged the TCRbeta library. One entry per CDR3 protein results from TCRdb running MiXCR on the PCR reads. Here the sample spans about 360,000 distinct CDR3 sequences, about 14% being singletons. The sample here was PBMCs, taken from the stem cell graft. These receptors were obtained from a human donor who donated a stem cell graft to a child with Fanconi anemia.

The chain joins TRBV7-8 to TRBJ1-1, with TRBD1 identical over 9 bases. Germline CDR1 is SGHVS and CDR2 is FQNEAQ. Unmatched junction bases numbered 5, after V lost 7 bases and J lost 2 bases. CDR3 length equals 14 residues. Here the CDR3 DNA reads TGTGCCAGCAAACCGGGACAGGGAAACACTGAAGCTTTCTTT. Amino acids: CASKPGQGNTEAFF. Variable domain in full (rest from reference TRBV7-8 and TRBJ1-1): GAGVSQSPRYKVAKRGQDVALRCDPISGHVSLFWYQQALGQGPEFLTYFQNEAQLDKSGLPSDRFFAERPEGSVSTLKIQRTQQEDSAVYLCASKPGQGNTEAFFGQGTRLTVV.

This clonotype was seen at least ten times. The junction shows a germline mismatch at one end, possibly a read error. This sequence joins TRBV5-1 and TRBJ1-2, with D possibly being TRBD1 (5 bases). The CDR3 runs 13 residues. Germline V gene sequence: CDR1 SGHRS, CDR2 YFSETQ. In nucleotides, the CDR3 is TGTGCCAGCAGCTTGACAGCTAACTATGGCTACACCTTC. Translating it yields CASSLTANYGYTF.

This clonotype was counted a few times. The chain employs TRBV3-1 and TRBJ2-7; D call uncertain. V lost 1 base, J lost 7 bases, and 11 bases lay in between. Germline V gene lookup returns CDR1 LGHDT and CDR2 YNNKEL (reference sequence). The CDR3 covers 13 residues. The CDR3 bases are TGTGCCAGCAGCCAAGCGGGCATTGCGGAGCAGTACGTC. It yields the protein CASSQAGIAEQYV.

The sample holds a few counts of this clonotype. The chain couples TRBV29-1 to TRBJ1-2, with D possibly being TRBD1 (6 bases). The length of the CDR3 is 14 residues. Germline V CDR1 and CDR2: SQVTM, ANQGSEA. V was cut by 3 bases and J by 4 bases, with 15 bases left in between. In DNA, the CDR3 is TGCAGCGTTGACCCGCCAGGGGTTACCTATGGCTACACCTTC. Translation: CSVDPPGVTYGYTF.

The chain joins TRBV25-1 to TRBJ1-4, with 9 bases matching TRBD1. There are 15 residues in the CDR3. Germline lookup yields CDR1 MGHDK and CDR2 SYGVNS. The V and J ends lost 3 bases and 8 bases, in that order; junction bases with no gene match: 7. The CDR3 region is CASSEDRGPREKLFF. The CDR3 DNA is TGTGCCAGCAGTGAGGACAGGGGCCCACGAGAAAAACTGTTTTTT.

This clonotype was found many times. The V gene is TRBV20-1, the J gene TRBJ1-6; no reliable D call. The CDR3 contains 13 residues. From germline, CDR1 is DFQATT and CDR2 SNEGSKA (reference sequence). The V and J ends lost 4 bases and 6 bases respectively, with 10 bases between them. CDR3 loop: CSATRELNSPLHF. The CDR3 coding sequence is TGCAGTGCTACCCGGGAACTTAATTCACCCCTCCACTTT.

The V call is TRBV9, the J call TRBJ2-2; D is undetermined. Trimming cost V 0 bases and J 4 bases, with 7 bases left between them. The CDR3 covers 14 residues. CDR1 and CDR2 from the germline V gene are SGDLS and YYNGEE. The CDR3 sequence: CASSVGGITGELFF. In DNA form, the CDR3 reads TGTGCCAGCAGCGTAGGTGGAATCACCGGGGAGCTGTTTTTT. Full variable domain (remainder filled in from reference TRBV9 and TRBJ2-2): DSGVTQTPKHLITATGQRVTLRCSPRSGDLSVYWYQQSLDQGLQFLIQYYNGEERAKGNILERFSAQQFPDLHSELNLSSLELGDSALYFCASSVGGITGELFFGEGSRLTVL.

V usage is TRBV4-2 and J usage is TRBJ1-1; no clear D. The CDR3 spans 15 residues. In germline, CDR1 is LGHNA, CDR2 YNFKEQ. Trimming took off 4 bases at V and 0 bases at J, with 12 bases between the two ends. The CDR3 is CASSLLGRMNTEAFF. CDR3 DNA: TGTGCCAGCAGCCTCTTAGGTAGAATGAACACTGAAGCTTTCTTT.

The chain employs TRBV7-8 and TRBJ2-7, with 7 bases identical to TRBD1. Losses at the gene ends were 5 bases for V and 4 bases for J; bases not matched to a gene: 5. Looked up from germline, CDR1 is SGHVS and CDR2 is FQNEAQ. This CDR3 region has 13 residues. CDR3 in amino acids: CASSQGQSYEQYV. The CDR3 bases are TGTGCCAGCAGCCAGGGACAGAGTTACGAGCAGTACGTC.

The chain is built from TRBV5-1 and TRBJ2-1; D not resolved. V was trimmed by 0 bases and J by 4 bases, leaving 14 bases between them. Looked up from germline, CDR1 is SGHRS and CDR2 is YFSETQ. CDR3 length equals 16 residues. CDR3 region: CASSLGVGMSYNEQFF. The CDR3 nucleotides read TGCGCCAGCAGCTTGGGGGTGGGGATGTCGTACAATGAGCAGTTCTTC.

The chain couples TRBV4-1 to TRBJ2-3; perhaps TRBD1 as D (6 bases). Per the germline V gene, CDR1 is MGHRA and CDR2 is YSYEKL. This CDR3 contains 16 residues. V gave up 4 bases and J gave up 0 bases, with 14 bases separating them. CDR3 sequence reads: CASSRIGQKSTDTQYF. Here the CDR3 DNA reads TGCGCCAGCAGCCGCATCGGACAGAAAAGCACAGATACGCAGTATTTT.

This clonotype was seen more than once but under ten times. The V and J genes are TRBV27 and TRBJ2-7; D is possibly TRBD1 (5 bases). CDR1 MNHEY and CDR2 SMNVEV come from the germline V gene (reference sequence). Trimming took 2 bases from V and 5 from J, leaving 13 bases between them. This CDR3 has 14 residues. CDR3 in amino acids: CASSLRGVWDEQYF. DNA for the CDR3: TGTGCCAGCAGTTTAAGGGGCGTTTGGGACGAGCAGTACTTC.

This clonotype was observed a handful of times. The rearrangement joins TRBV12-5 to TRBJ2-6; D is unclear. Germline V gene sequence: CDR1 LGHNT, CDR2 FRNRAP. With 4 bases removed from V and 0 bases from J, the gap between germline ends came to 10 bases. The CDR3 sequence is 16 residues long. The CDR3 nucleotides read TGTGCTAGTGGTTATCGGGTCTACTCTGGGGCCAACGTCCTGACTTTC. Its translation is CASGYRVYSGANVLTF.

This clonotype was observed many times. V and J are TRBV10-3 and TRBJ1-1, with 7 bases identical to TRBD1. V trimming: 11 bases; J trimming: 0 bases; junction bases outside the gene matches: 9. CDR1 is ENHRY, CDR2 SYGVKD, per germline. The CDR3 covers 14 residues. CDR3 loop: CASHRGSMNTEAFF. The DNA of the CDR3 is TGTGCCTCACACAGGGGAAGTATGAACACTGAAGCTTTCTTT.

This clonotype came up many times. The CDR3 loop reads CASSDSWSGGANTGELFF. As DNA, the CDR3 is TGTGCCAGCAGTGACTCGTGGTCCGGGGGGGCCAACACCGGGGAGCTGTTTTTT. J is TRBJ2-2 and V is TRBV6-4; 8 positions match TRBD2. The junction had 8 bases not matched to a gene; V was cut back by 0 bases and J by 2 bases. The CDR3 covers 18 residues. Germline-derived CDR1 and CDR2 are MRHNA and SNTAGT.

The J gene is TRBJ1-2, the V gene TRBV6-1; 7 bases fit TRBD1. The CDR3 sequence is 14 residues long. Germline V gene data show CDR1 as MNHNS and CDR2 as SASEGT. V was pared by 7 bases and J by 4 bases, with 9 bases of the junction left unmatched. The CDR3 nucleotides are TGTGCCAGCAAACAAGGGGGACAGCTCTATGGCTACACCTTC. Translated, it gives CASKQGGQLYGYTF.

The chain joins TRBV28 to TRBJ1-2, with a possible D match to TRBD1 (5 bases). The germline V and J ends were trimmed by 9 bases and 2 bases, with 13 bases remaining between them. The CDR3 is made up of 13 amino acids. Germline CDR1 MDHEN, CDR2 SYDVKM. CDR3 nucleotide sequence: TGTGCCAGTAACTCGGGGGGAAACTATGGCTACACCTTC. The encoded protein is CASNSGGNYGYTF.

V is TRBV15 and J is TRBJ2-1, with D unclear. CDR3 length: 12 residues. The ends were cut back, 0 bases at V and 8 bases at J, with 5 bases in the middle. Germline-derived CDR1 and CDR2 are LNHNV and YYDKDF (reference sequence). The CDR3 region has the DNA TGTGCCACCAGCAGAGAAACCGATGAGCAGTTCTTC. This gives the protein CATSRETDEQFF. Together with reference TRBV15 and TRBJ2-1, the CDR3 gives the full variable domain: DAMVIQNPRYQVTQFGKPVTLSCSQTLNHNVMYWYQQKSSQAPKLLFHYYDKDFNNEADTPDNFQSRRPNTSFCFLDIRSPGLGDTAMYLCATSRETDEQFFGPGTRLTVL.

This clonotype has only a few counts. The chain combines TRBV7-2 with TRBJ2-7, with TRBD2 matching 11 bases. The V gene end was trimmed by 2 bases and the J gene end by 5 bases; junction bases not matched to a gene: 2. The CDR3 spans 14 residues. Germline CDR1 is SGHTA and CDR2 is FQGNSA. DNA of the CDR3: TGTGCCAGCAGCTTACTAGCGGGGGGTAACGAGCAGTACTTC. This encodes CASSLLAGGNEQYF.

The V and J genes are TRBV3-1 and TRBJ1-3; D not certain. V was shortened by 2 bases and J by 0 bases, with 5 bases between the two germline ends. CDR1 LGHDT and CDR2 YNNKEL come from the germline V gene (reference sequence). This CDR3 is built from 14 residues. The CDR3 here is CASSQRSSGNTIYF. CDR3 in DNA: TGTGCCAGCAGCCAAAGGAGCTCTGGAAACACCATATATTTT.

This clonotype was observed a handful of times. The genes are TRBV6-1 and TRBJ1-5, with D maybe TRBD1 (6 bases). Germline V lookup: CDR1 MNHNS, CDR2 SASEGT. This CDR3 is built from 15 residues. With 5 bases removed from V and 6 bases from J, the gap between germline ends came to 17 bases. The CDR3 DNA sequence: TGTGCCAGCAGTCCCCAAGGGACAAGGGTTCAGCCCCAGCATTTT. Translating gives CASSPQGTRVQPQHF.

This clonotype was counted ten times or more. The chain combines TRBV12-3 or TRBV12-4 with TRBJ1-2, with D possibly being TRBD1 (6 bases). V lost 7 bases, J lost 2 bases, and 17 bases lay in between. The CDR3 runs to 15 residues. CDR3 DNA sequence: TGTGCCAGCACCCTAAGCGCCGGACAGAACTATGGCTACACCTTC. It encodes CASTLSAGQNYGYTF.

This CDR3 is CASSQGLWQPQHF. The CDR3 DNA sequence: TGTGCCAGCAGCCAAGGGCTATGGCAGCCCCAGCATTTT. This chain uses TRBV3-1 with TRBJ1-5; D uncertain. CDR3 size: 13 residues. Germline V gene data show CDR1 as LGHDT and CDR2 as YNNKEL (reference sequence). The V gene lost 1 base and the J gene lost 7 bases, with 8 bases spanning the gap.

This clonotype was counted a few times. The V gene is TRBV4-2, the J gene TRBJ1-6; D is perhaps TRBD1 (6 bases). This CDR3 is built from 15 residues. Per the germline V gene, CDR1 is LGHNA and CDR2 is YNFKEQ. The V end lost 4 bases, the J end lost 8 bases, and 15 bases lay between the germline ends. The CDR3 loop reads CASSLTGMGDSPLHF. The CDR3 nucleotides read TGTGCCAGCAGCCTTACAGGGATGGGAGATTCACCCCTCCACTTT.

This clonotype was seen a few times. The V call is TRBV20-1, the J call TRBJ1-1; D is unresolved. Germline values: CDR1 DFQATT, CDR2 SNEGSKA (reference sequence). The germline V and J ends were trimmed by 0 bases and 7 bases, with 15 bases remaining between them. The CDR3 totals 14 residues. CDR3 sequence (DNA): TGCAGTGCTAGAGACTGGGTTCGGTTCGGTGAAGCTTTCTTT. Protein product: CSARDWVRFGEAFF.

In this sample, this clonotype turned up once. This chain links TRBV7-8 with TRBJ2-1, with D uncertain. The CDR3 extends over 13 amino acids. CDR1 and CDR2 (germline): SGHVS, FQNEAQ. The V end lost 10 bases, the J end lost 8 bases, and 18 bases lay between the germline ends. CDR3 loop: CAIKRSAFDEQFF. In DNA, the CDR3 is TGTGCCATTAAGAGGTCGGCTTTTGATGAGCAGTTCTTC.

The V gene is TRBV12-3 or TRBV12-4, the J gene TRBJ2-5; 7 nucleotides line up with TRBD1. V trimming: 3 bases; J trimming: 5 bases; junction bases outside the gene matches: 3. The CDR3 loop spans 13 amino acids. The DNA for the CDR3 is TGTGCCAGCAGTTTCTTGACAGGGGAGACCCAGTACTTC. The encoded protein is CASSFLTGETQYF.

This chain links TRBV5-1 with TRBJ2-6, with a weak D call TRBD1 (5 bases). Per germline, CDR1 SGHRS and CDR2 YFSETQ. This CDR3 region has 16 residues. Trimming pared 0 bases from V and 1 base from J, leaving 8 bases between. As DNA, the CDR3 is TGCGCCAGCAGCTTGGACAGGATTTCTGGGGCCAACGTCCTGACTTTC. Its translation: CASSLDRISGANVLTF. Full variable domain (rest looked up from reference TRBV5-1 and TRBJ2-6): KAGVTQTPRYLIKTRGQQVTLSCSPISGHRSVSWYQQTPGQGLQFLFEYFSETQRNKGNFPGRFSGRQFSNSRSEMNVSTLELGDSALYLCASSLDRISGANVLTFGAGSRLTVL.

The chain combines TRBV10-3 with TRBJ2-1; a possible D gene is TRBD1 (6 bases). The germline V gene has CDR1 ENHRY and CDR2 SYGVKD. V shed 10 bases and J shed 6 bases, with 22 bases lying between them. This CDR3 comprises 15 residues. This CDR3 is CATDSWGHLGNEQFF. Here the CDR3 DNA reads TGTGCCACCGACTCATGGGGACATCTCGGCAATGAGCAGTTCTTC.

This clonotype appeared a few times. The V gene is TRBV2, the J gene TRBJ2-2, with D hard to call. The CDR3 consists of 14 residues. Trimming took off 10 bases at V and 1 base at J, with 13 bases between the two ends. The germline V gene encodes CDR1 SNHLY and CDR2 FYNNEI. In DNA, the CDR3 is TGTGCCACCCCCCGCGAAGGGAACACCGGGGAGCTGTTTTTT. Residues: CATPREGNTGELFF. The full variable domain, its missing parts supplied by reference TRBV2 and TRBJ2-2, is EPEVTQTPSHQVTQMGQEVILRCVPISNHLYFYWYRQILGQKVEFLVSFYNNEISEKSEIFDDQFSVERPDGSNFTLKIRSTKLEDSAMYFCATPREGNTGELFFGEGSRLTVL.

The V and J genes are TRBV6-5 and TRBJ1-3; possible D gene TRBD1, 5 bases. From germline, CDR1 is MNHEY and CDR2 SVGAGI. The CDR3 spans 16 residues. V was pared by 7 bases and J by 4 bases, with 20 bases between. The CDR3 nucleotides are TGTGCCAGCACAGACTTAACAGGAAAACTCGGAAACACCATATATTTT. Protein product: CASTDLTGKLGNTIYF.